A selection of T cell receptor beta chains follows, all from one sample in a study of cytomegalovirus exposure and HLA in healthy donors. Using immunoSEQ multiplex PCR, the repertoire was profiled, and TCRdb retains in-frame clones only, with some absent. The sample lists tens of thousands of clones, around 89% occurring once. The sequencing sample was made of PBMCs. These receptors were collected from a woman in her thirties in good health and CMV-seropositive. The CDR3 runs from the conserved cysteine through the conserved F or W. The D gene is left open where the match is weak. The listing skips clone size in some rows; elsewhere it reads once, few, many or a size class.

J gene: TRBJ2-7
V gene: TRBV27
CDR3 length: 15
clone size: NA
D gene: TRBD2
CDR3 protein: CASIQTSSGRGEQYF
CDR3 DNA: TGTGCCAGCATTCAGACCTCTAGCGGGAGGGGCGAGCAGTACTTC

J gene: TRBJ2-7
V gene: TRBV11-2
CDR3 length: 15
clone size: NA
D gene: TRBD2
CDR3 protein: CASTYVAGGNKEQYF
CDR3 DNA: TGTGCCAGCACCTATGTGGCGGGAGGCAATAAGGAGCAGTACTTC

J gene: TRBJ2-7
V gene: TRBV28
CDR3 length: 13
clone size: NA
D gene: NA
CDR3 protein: CASSPEGQLEQYF
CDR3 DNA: TGTGCCAGCAGTCCCGAGGGCCAACTCGAGCAGTACTTC

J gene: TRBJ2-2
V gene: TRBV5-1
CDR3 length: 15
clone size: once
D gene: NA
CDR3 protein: CASSFMTGGTGELFF
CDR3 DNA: TGCGCCAGCAGCTTTATGACAGGAGGCACCGGGGAGCTGTTTTTT

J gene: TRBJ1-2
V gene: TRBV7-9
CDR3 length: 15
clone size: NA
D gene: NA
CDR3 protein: CASSHTAALPGGYTF
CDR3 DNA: TGTGCCAGCAGCCATACTGCTGCTCTACCAGGGGGCTACACCTTC

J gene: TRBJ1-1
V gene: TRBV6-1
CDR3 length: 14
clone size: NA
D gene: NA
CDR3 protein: CASSGGIRSTEAFF
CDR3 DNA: TGTGCCAGCAGTGGAGGGATACGGAGCACTGAAGCTTTCTTT

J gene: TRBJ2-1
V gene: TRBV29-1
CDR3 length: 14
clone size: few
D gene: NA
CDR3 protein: CSVLRGQLYNEQFF
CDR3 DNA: TGCAGCGTCTTACGCGGACAGCTCTACAATGAGCAGTTCTTC

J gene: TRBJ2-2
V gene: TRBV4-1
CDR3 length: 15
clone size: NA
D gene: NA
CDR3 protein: CASSPGRFSTGELFF
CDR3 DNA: TGCGCCAGCAGCCCAGGCAGATTTAGCACCGGGGAGCTGTTTTTT

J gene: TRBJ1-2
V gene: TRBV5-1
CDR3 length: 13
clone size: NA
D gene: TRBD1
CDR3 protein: CASTWDSSYGYTF
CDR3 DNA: TGCGCCAGCACCTGGGACAGCTCCTATGGCTACACCTTC

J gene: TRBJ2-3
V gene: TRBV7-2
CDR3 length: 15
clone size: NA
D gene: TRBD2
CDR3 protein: CASSLGAGATDTQYF
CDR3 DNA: TGTGCCAGCAGCTTAGGCGCGGGAGCTACAGATACGCAGTATTTT

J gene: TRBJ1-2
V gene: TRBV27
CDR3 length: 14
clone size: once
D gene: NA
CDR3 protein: CASSSPGGGYGYTF
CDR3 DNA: TGTGCCAGCAGTTCCCCGGGGGGTGGCTATGGCTACACCTTC

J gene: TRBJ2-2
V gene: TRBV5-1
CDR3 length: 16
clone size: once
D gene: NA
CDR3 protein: CASSLAGSGDTGELFF
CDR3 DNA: TGCGCCAGCAGCTTGGCCGGTAGCGGTGACACCGGGGAGCTGTTTTTT